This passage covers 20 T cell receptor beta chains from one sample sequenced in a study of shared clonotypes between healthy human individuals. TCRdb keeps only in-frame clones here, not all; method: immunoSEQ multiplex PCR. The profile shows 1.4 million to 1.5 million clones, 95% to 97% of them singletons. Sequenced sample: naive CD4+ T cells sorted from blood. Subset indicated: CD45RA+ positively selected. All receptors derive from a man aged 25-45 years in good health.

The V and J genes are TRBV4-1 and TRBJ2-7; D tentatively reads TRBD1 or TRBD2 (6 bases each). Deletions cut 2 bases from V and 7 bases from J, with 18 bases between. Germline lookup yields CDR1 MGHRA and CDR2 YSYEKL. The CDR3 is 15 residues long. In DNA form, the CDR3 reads TGCGCCAGCAGCCAAAGCGGTGGCTCGGGGGCGGAGCAGTACTTC. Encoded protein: CASSQSGGSGAEQYF.

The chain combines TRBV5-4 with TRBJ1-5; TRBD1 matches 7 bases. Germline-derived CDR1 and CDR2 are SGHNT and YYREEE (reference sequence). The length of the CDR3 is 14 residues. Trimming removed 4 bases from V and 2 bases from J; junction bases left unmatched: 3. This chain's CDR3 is CASSQGGGNQPQHF. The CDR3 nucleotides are TGTGCCAGCAGCCAGGGGGGGGGCAATCAGCCCCAGCATTTT.

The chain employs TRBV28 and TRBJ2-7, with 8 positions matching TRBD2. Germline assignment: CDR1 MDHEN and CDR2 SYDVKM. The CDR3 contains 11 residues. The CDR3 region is CAVAGSREQYF. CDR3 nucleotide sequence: TGTGCTGTAGCGGGATCTAGGGAGCAGTACTTC.

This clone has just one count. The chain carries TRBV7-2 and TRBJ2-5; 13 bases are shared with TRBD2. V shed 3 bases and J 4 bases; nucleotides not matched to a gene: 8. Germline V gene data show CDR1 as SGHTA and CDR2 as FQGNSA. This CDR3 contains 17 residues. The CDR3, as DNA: TGTGCCAGCAGCTTCCAACTAGCGGGAGGGATTTTAGAGACCCAGTACTTC. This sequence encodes CASSFQLAGGILETQYF.

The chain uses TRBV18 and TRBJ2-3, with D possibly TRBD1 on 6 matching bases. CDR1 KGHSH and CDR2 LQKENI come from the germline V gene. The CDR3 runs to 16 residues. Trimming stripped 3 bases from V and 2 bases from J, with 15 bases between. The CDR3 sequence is CASSPTGIAVTDTQYF. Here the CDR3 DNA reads TGTGCCAGCTCACCCACAGGGATCGCCGTCACAGATACGCAGTATTTT.

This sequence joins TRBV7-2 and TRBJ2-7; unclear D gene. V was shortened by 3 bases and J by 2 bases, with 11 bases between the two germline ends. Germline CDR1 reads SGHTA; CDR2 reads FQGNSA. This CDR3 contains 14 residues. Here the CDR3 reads CASSFNWRTYEQYF. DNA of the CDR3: TGTGCCAGCAGCTTTAACTGGAGAACCTACGAGCAGTACTTC.

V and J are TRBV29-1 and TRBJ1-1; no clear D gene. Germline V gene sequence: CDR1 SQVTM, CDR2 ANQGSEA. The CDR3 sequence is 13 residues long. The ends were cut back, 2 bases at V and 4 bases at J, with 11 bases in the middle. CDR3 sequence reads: CSVEFGPGTEAFF. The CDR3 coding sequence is TGCAGCGTTGAATTTGGTCCCGGCACTGAAGCTTTCTTT.

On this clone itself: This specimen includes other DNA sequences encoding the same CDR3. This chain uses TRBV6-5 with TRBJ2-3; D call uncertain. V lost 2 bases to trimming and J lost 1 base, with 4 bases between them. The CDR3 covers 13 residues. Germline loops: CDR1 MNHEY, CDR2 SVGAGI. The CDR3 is CASSYPGTDTQYF. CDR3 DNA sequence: TGTGCCAGCAGTTACCCTGGCACAGATACGCAGTATTTT.

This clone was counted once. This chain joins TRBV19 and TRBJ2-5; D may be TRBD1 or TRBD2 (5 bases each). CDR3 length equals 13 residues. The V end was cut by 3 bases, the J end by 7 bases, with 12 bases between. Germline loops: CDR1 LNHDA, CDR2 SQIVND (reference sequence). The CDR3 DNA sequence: TGTGCCAGTAGTATCTCCCTTGGGGGGACCCAGTACTTC. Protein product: CASSISLGGTQYF.

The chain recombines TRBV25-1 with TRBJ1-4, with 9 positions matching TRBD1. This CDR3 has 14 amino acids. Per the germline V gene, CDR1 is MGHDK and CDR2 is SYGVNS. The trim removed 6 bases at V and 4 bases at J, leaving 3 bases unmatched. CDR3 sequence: CASRQGACNEKLFF. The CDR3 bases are TGTGCCAGCAGACAGGGGGCCTGTAATGAAAAACTGTTTTTT.

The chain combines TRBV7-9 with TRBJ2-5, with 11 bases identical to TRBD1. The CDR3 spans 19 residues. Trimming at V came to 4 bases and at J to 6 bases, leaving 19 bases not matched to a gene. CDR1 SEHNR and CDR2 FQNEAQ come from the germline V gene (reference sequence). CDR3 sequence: CASSSQGQGDSVSRKTQYF. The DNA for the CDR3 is TGTGCCAGCAGCTCCCAGGGACAGGGGGATTCGGTTAGTAGGAAGACCCAGTACTTC.

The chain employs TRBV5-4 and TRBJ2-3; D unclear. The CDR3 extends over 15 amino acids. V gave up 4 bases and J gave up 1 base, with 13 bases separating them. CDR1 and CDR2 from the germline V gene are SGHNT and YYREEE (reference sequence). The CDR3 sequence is CASSVRSSGTDTQYF. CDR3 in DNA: TGTGCCAGCAGCGTCAGAAGCTCGGGCACAGATACGCAGTATTTT.

The chain's CDR3 is CASSSGLSGYTF. The CDR3 region has the DNA TGCGCCAGCAGCTCAGGATTGTCTGGCTACACCTTC. The rearrangement links TRBV5-1 to TRBJ1-2; no clear D. The CDR3 contains 12 residues. Germline CDR1 SGHRS, CDR2 YFSETQ. V lost 3 bases and J 7 bases, leaving 10 bases between the germline ends.

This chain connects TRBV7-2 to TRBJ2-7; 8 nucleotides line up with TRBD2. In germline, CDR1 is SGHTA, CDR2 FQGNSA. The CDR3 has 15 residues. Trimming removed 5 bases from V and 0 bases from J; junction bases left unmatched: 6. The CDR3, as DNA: TGTGCCAGCAGCATTAGCGGGGCCTACTCCTACGAGCAGTACTTC. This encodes CASSISGAYSYEQYF.

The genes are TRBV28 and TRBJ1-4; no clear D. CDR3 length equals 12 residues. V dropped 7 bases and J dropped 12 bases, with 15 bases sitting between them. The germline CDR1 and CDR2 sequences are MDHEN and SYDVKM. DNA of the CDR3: TGTGCCAGCACCGAGGAATACGGGGAACTGTTTTTT. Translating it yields CASTEEYGELFF.

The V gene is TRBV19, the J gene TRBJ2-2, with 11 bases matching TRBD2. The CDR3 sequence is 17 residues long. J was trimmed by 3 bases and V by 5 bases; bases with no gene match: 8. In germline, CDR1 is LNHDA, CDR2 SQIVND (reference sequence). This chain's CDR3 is CASSRLAGGWDTGELFF. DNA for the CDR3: TGTGCCAGTAGTCGGCTAGCGGGAGGATGGGACACCGGGGAGCTGTTTTTT.

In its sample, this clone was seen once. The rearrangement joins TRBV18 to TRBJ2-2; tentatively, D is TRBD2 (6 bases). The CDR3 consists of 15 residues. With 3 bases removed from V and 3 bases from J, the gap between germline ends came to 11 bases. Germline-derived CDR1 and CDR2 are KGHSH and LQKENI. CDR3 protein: CASSPRGKDTGELFF. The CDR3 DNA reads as TGTGCCAGCTCACCTCGCGGGAAAGACACCGGGGAGCTGTTTTTT.

The CDR3 here is CASSLGVASGSFGTDTQYF. In DNA, the CDR3 is TGCGCCAGCAGCTTGGGTGTGGCTAGCGGGAGTTTTGGCACAGATACGCAGTATTTT. This chain uses TRBV5-1 with TRBJ2-3; 10 bases are a match to TRBD2. The germline CDR1 and CDR2 sequences are SGHRS and YFSETQ. The J segment lost 1 base and the V segment lost 0 bases, leaving 11 bases of the junction unmatched. The CDR3 has 19 amino acids.

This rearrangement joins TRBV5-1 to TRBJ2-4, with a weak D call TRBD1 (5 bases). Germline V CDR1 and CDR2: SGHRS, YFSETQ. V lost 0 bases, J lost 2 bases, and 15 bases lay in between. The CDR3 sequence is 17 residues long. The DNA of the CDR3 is TGCGCCAGCAGCTTGGCCCAGGGCCCGGTTTCCAAAAACATTCAGTACTTC. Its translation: CASSLAQGPVSKNIQYF.

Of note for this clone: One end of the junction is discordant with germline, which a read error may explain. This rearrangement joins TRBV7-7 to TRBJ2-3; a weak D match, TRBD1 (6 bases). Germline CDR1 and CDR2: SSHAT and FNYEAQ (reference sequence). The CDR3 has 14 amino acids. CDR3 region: CASSLAGAPDTQYF. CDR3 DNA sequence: TGTGCTAGCAGCTTAGCAGGGGCGCCAGATACGCAGTATTTT.